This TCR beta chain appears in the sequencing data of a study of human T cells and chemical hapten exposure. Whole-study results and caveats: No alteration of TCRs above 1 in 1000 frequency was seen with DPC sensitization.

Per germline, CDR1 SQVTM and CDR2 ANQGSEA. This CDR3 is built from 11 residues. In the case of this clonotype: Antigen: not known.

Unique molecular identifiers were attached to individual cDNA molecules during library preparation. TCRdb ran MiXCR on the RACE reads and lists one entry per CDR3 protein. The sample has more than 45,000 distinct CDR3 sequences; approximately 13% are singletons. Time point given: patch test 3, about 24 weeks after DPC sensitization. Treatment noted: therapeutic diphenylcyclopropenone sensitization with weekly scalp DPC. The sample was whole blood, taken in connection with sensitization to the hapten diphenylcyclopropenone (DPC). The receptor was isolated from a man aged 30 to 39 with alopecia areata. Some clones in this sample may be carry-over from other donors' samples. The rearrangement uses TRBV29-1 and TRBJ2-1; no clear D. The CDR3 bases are TGCAGTGTAATAGGTCAGCATGAGCAGTTCTTC. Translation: CSVIGQHEQFF.